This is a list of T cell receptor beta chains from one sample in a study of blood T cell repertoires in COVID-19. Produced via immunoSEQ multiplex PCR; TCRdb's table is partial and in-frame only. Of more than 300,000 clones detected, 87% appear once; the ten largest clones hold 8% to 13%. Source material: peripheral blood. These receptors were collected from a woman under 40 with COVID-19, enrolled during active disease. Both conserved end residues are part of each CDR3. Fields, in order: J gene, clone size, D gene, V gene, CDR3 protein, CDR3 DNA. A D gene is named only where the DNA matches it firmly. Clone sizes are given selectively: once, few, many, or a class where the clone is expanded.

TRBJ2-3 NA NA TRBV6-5 CASRNLAPTDTQYF TGTGCCAGCAGGAACCTAGCGCCCACAGATACGCAGTATTTT
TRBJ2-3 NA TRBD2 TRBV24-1 CATSDSWIAGVSDTQYF TGTGCCACCAGTGATTCTTGGATAGCGGGAGTCTCAGATACGCAGTATTTT
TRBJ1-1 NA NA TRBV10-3 CAISESGGNTEAFF TGTGCCATCAGTGAGTCAGGGGGGAACACTGAAGCTTTCTTT
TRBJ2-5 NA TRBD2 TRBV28 CASSSPSGGQETQYF TGTGCCAGCAGTTCCCCTAGCGGGGGTCAAGAGACCCAGTACTTC
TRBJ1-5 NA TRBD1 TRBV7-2 CASSATGINQPQHF TGTGCCAGCAGCGCGACAGGGATAAATCAGCCCCAGCATTTT
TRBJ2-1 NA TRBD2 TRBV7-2 CASSLGTSGYNEQFF TGTGCCAGCAGCTTAGGGACTAGCGGTTACAATGAGCAGTTCTTC
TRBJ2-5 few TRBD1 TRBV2 CASSGTGETQYF TGTGCCAGCAGTGGGACAGGGGAGACCCAGTACTTC
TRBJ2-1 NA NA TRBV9 CASSVGRDFSYNEQFF TGTGCCAGCAGCGTGGGCCGGGACTTCTCCTACAATGAGCAGTTCTTC
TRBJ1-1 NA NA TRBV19 CASSIRGATEAFF TGTGCCAGTAGTATTCGGGGGGCCACTGAAGCTTTCTTT
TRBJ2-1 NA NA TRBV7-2 CASSPPGLSYNEQFF TGTGCCAGCAGCCCACCGGGACTCTCCTACAATGAGCAGTTCTTC
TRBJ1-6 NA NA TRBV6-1 CASSELVRNSPLHF TGTGCCAGCAGTGAATTGGTGAGGAATTCACCCCTCCACTTT
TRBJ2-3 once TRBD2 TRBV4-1 CASSLRGESTDTQYF TGCGCCAGCAGCCTCCGGGGGGAAAGCACAGATACGCAGTATTTT
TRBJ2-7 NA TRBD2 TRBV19 CASSKAGGPHEQYF TGTGCCAGTAGTAAGGCGGGAGGGCCGCACGAGCAGTACTTC
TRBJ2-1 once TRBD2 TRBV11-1 CASSRLAGVAYNEQFF TGTGCCAGCAGCCGACTAGCGGGAGTCGCCTACAATGAGCAGTTCTTC
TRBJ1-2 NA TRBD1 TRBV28 CASRTGTYGYTF TGTGCCAGCAGGACAGGGACCTATGGCTACACCTTC
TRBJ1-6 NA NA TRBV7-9 CASSLTRGATSPLHF TGTGCCAGCAGCTTAACCAGGGGAGCGACATCACCCCTCCACTTT
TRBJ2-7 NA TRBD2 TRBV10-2 CASNRETSRGEQYF TGCGCCAGCAACAGAGAGACTAGCCGGGGCGAGCAGTACTTC
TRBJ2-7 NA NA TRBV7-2 CASNYDSHEQYF TGTGCCAGCAACTATGATAGCCACGAGCAGTACTTC